This TCR beta chain was identified in a study of CD8+CD57+ T cells in acquired aplastic anemia (dated 2018 in TCRdb). In the study overall: Extracted DNA from sorted CD4+ and CD8+ cells averaged approximately 3 ug, ranging from about 0.18 to 27.4 ug. A CD8+CD57+ expansion meant a frequency higher than the mean frequency seen in healthy subjects.

A word on this clonotype: This clone's antigen is unknown. Base qualities were left out, and no much larger clone turns up one base away.

At the junction V is shortened by 4 bases and J by 3 bases, with 10 bases in between. The CDR3 measures 13 amino acids from cysteine to phenylalanine. Of the read, only the CDR3 DNA is kept; its 39 bases are in frame from base 1. Via the germline V gene, CDR1 is ENHRY and CDR2 SYGVKD. TCR beta VDJ combination and CDR3 sequence profiling used genomic DNA as the template. An Illumina HiSeq 2000 was the platform used for TCR repertoire sequencing. The authors processed their data as follows. TRBV/TRBJ rearrangement plots, CDR3 size and DJ length profiles, and Simpson's diversity index were used to assess repertoires. The immunodominant clone was defined as the most abundant DNA sequence in deep sequencing data. CDR3 amino acid sequences were screened for sharing across subjects and compared with published repertoires and the VDJdb database. The public reads were reprocessed in TCRdb via fastp at Q25 and MiXCR, keeping in-frame beta chains. Rows merge per CDR3 protein into single entries with the most common DNA and genes. The V and J calls here are based on TCRdb, not the publication. Across this sample there are around 500,000 distinct CDR3 sequences, with more than 25% seen only once. The ten largest clones take up less than 1% of the sample.

Expansion of CD8+CD57+ cells had been shown by flow cytometry in the patients chosen for sequencing. All patients had severe acquired aplastic anemia diagnosed by International Study of Aplastic Anemia and Agranulocytosis and Camitta criteria. At the time blood was sampled, none of the patients had received any therapy. In the study, sorted CD4+ and CD8+ blood T cells from patients with severe aplastic anemia and from healthy subjects underwent deep sequencing of TCR repertoires. In the USA, patient enrollment took place under clinicaltrials.gov protocols 00001620, 01623167, 00001397, 00071045, 00081523 and 00961064. Ficoll-Paque density gradient centrifugation was used to isolate peripheral blood mononuclear cells. Before DNA extraction, CD4+ and CD8+ T cells were sorted by FACS or by magnetic beads. General conclusions and limits of the study: No significant difference in CD8+ Simpson's diversity was found between patients and healthy controls (P=0.060). Although under 35 CD8+ CDR3 sequences were shared by patients and controls, these sequences appeared highly expressed in patients and within the immunodominant clones of patients.

The TCR comes from a human donor with aplastic anemia. Sequenced material: sorted CD4+, CD8+, or CD8+CD57+ T cells (not recorded which) from PBMCs. This receptor chain uses TRBV10-3 and TRBJ2-7; the D gene lacks a confident call. The CDR3 is CAISVGNIYEQYF. The DNA sequence is as follows: TGTGCCATCAGTGTAGGCAACATCTACGAGCAGTACTTC.